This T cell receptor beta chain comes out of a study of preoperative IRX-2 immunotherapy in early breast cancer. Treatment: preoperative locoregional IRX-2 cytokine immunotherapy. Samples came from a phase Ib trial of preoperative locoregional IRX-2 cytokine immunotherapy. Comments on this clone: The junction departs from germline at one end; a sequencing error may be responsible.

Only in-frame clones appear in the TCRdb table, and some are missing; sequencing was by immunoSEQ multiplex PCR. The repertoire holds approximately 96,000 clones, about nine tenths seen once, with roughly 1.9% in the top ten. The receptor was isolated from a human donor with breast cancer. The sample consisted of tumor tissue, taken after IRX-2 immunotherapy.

CDR3 coding DNA: TGTGCCAGCAGTGTAGAACTCAATTCACCCCTCCACTTT. This gives the protein CASSVELNSPLHF. The V and J genes are TRBV9 and TRBJ1-6; the D is unclear. CDR1 SGDLS and CDR2 YYNGEE come from the germline V gene. The CDR3 is 13 amino acids.